What follows describes a single T cell receptor beta chain. This entry is derived from a study of blood T cell repertoires in COVID-19. Study overall: The United States, Italy and Spain supplied acute and convalescent COVID-19 samples.

CDR1 is LGHDT, CDR2 YNNKEL, per germline (reference sequence). Unmatched junction bases numbered 5, after V lost 1 base and J lost 3 bases. The CDR3 loop spans 15 amino acids. Cohort 3 donors were reported recovered after two negative PCRs, clearance, or symptom resolution. Authors' analysis steps: The assay estimated nucleated cells by amplifying reference gene primers. Profiled with immunoSEQ multiplex PCR; TCRdb holds only in-frame clones, not every one. D and trimming come from the DNA, and the V and J calls and clone size come from that table. The sample holds 220,000 or so clones, 82% seen once.

Input material: PBMCs or T cells enriched from blood (not recorded which). The V call is TRBV3-1 (or the pseudogene TRBV3-2), the J call TRBJ2-7, with 8 positions matching TRBD2. This sequence originates from a woman in her fifties or sixties who had recovered from COVID-19. CDR3 in DNA: TGTGCCAGCAGCCAAGGGCGGGGGGCGTACTACGAGCAGTACTTC. Protein product: CASSQGRGAYYEQYF.